The TCR beta chain described here comes from a study of CD8 T cells in ankylosing spondylitis. Findings and limits, study-wide: The disease-linked clones had a CD8+ phenotype and low blood frequencies.

TCRdb itself ran the 5' RACE reads through MiXCR, one entry per CDR3 protein. This sample has over 110,000 distinct CDR3 sequences, with 6.5% to 8.5% found just once. This CDR3 is built from 15 residues. Trimming shortened V by 4 bases and J by 8 bases, and 16 bases separated the two germline ends. Germline values: CDR1 SGHRS, CDR2 YFSETQ. In regard to this clonotype: The antigen is undetermined.

Specimen: synovial fluid, either unsorted or a sorted T cell fraction (not recorded which). The chain carries TRBV5-1 and TRBJ1-6, with D unclear. This TCR was recovered from a male donor with ankylosing spondylitis. As DNA, the CDR3 is TGCGCCAGCAGCCCGGACGGGATTAGGTATTCACCCCTCCACTTT. It is translated as CASSPDGIRYSPLHF.